The 19 T cell receptor beta chains reported below all come from one sample, sequenced in a study of blood T cell repertoires in COVID-19. Libraries were prepared by immunoSEQ multiplex PCR; TCRdb keeps only in-frame clonotypes and omits some of them. The data contain roughly 280,000 clones, approximately 86% of them seen just once; the ten biggest clones take up roughly 8%. Material: peripheral blood. Receptor source: a man aged 40-55 years with active or convalescent COVID-19.

This chain uses TRBV5-4 with TRBJ2-7; 12 nucleotides align to TRBD1. The V segment lost 4 bases and the J segment 6 bases; nucleotides outside the gene matches: 5. CDR3 length: 14 residues. Per germline, CDR1 SGHNT and CDR2 YYREEE (reference sequence). CDR3 sequence reads: CASSRDRGRFEQYF. CDR3 coding DNA: TGTGCCAGCAGCCGGGACAGGGGGCGCTTCGAGCAGTACTTC.

The chain is built from TRBV24-1 and TRBJ2-1, with TRBD2 matching 9 bases. The CDR3 length is 16 residues. V trimming: 1 base; J trimming: 9 bases; junction bases outside the gene matches: 9. The germline gives CDR1 KGHDR, CDR2 SFDVKD. CDR3 sequence: CATSDFTAGGPREQFF. The CDR3, as DNA: TGTGCCACCAGTGATTTCACGGCGGGAGGGCCGCGTGAGCAGTTCTTC.

The rearrangement uses TRBV5-4 and TRBJ1-3; D may be TRBD1 (6 bases). This CDR3 region has 14 residues. Germline V lookup: CDR1 SGHNT, CDR2 YYREEE (reference sequence). Trimming removed 2 bases at V and 4 bases at J, with 10 bases between. The CDR3 loop reads CASSFSGEGNTIYF. The CDR3 nucleotides are TGTGCCAGCAGCTTTTCAGGGGAAGGAAACACCATATATTTT.

V and J are TRBV12-3 or TRBV12-4 and TRBJ1-6; D possibly corresponds to TRBD1 (5 bases). The germline V and J ends were trimmed by 7 bases and 10 bases, with 14 bases remaining between them. The CDR3 is 13 amino acids. The CDR3 nucleotides are TGTGCCAGCAAACCCAGGGATTTATCACCCCTCCACTTT. It is translated as CASKPRDLSPLHF.

This rearrangement joins TRBV9 to TRBJ1-3, with TRBD1 matching over 9 bases. This CDR3 has 16 residues. Per germline, CDR1 SGDLS and CDR2 YYNGEE. V dropped 3 bases and J dropped 0; count of bases not matched to a gene: 4. The CDR3 reads CASSGGTGSSGNTIYF. CDR3 coding DNA: TGTGCCAGCAGCGGCGGGACAGGGAGCTCTGGAAACACCATATATTTT.

V is TRBV5-1 and J is TRBJ2-1, with TRBD2 identical over 10 bases. This CDR3 contains 16 residues. Losses at the gene ends were 4 bases for V and 2 bases for J; bases not matched to a gene: 6. Per the germline V gene, CDR1 is SGHRS and CDR2 is YFSETQ. CDR3 DNA sequence: TGCGCCAGCAGCCCGCGGACTAGCGGAGCCTACAATGAGCAGTTCTTC. This codes for CASSPRTSGAYNEQFF.

The genes are TRBV6-5 and TRBJ1-1; D may be TRBD1 (6 bases). Trimming left V 6 bases short and J 4 bases short, with 12 bases between. The CDR3 length is 13 residues. Per germline, CDR1 MNHEY and CDR2 SVGAGI. CDR3 loop: CASRDSRSTEAFF. The CDR3 coding sequence is TGTGCCAGCAGGGACAGTAGGAGCACTGAAGCTTTCTTT.

The chain recombines TRBV11-3 with TRBJ2-1; 10 bases line up with TRBD2. Germline V gene sequence: CDR1 SGHNT, CDR2 YENEEA. CDR3 length: 16 residues. V lost 2 bases to trimming and J lost 6 bases; unmatched junction nucleotides: 7. The CDR3: CASSLQGLAGANEQFF. The CDR3 coding sequence is TGTGCCAGCAGCTTACAAGGCCTAGCGGGAGCCAATGAGCAGTTCTTC.

The chain uses TRBV28 and TRBJ2-1; TRBD2 matches 14 bases. The V and J ends lost 7 bases and 3 bases, in that order; junction bases with no gene match: 5. CDR1 and CDR2 from the germline V gene are MDHEN and SYDVKM. The CDR3 totals 16 residues. CDR3 in amino acids: CASTRTSGGYYNEQFF. CDR3 sequence (DNA): TGTGCCAGCACCCGGACTAGCGGGGGGTACTACAATGAGCAGTTCTTC.

The rearrangement links TRBV10-3 to TRBJ2-3; 8 nucleotides align to TRBD1. The germline gives CDR1 ENHRY, CDR2 SYGVKD. V was pared by 1 base and J by 1 base, with 7 bases of the junction left unmatched. The CDR3 covers 17 residues. This chain's CDR3 is CAISEFAGTGRTDTQYF. The CDR3 nucleotides read TGTGCCATCAGTGAGTTCGCCGGGACAGGACGCACAGATACGCAGTATTTT.

The chain recombines TRBV10-1 with TRBJ2-3, with 8 bases that match TRBD1. V lost 2 bases, J lost 0 bases, and 4 bases stayed unmatched. Germline V lookup: CDR1 WNHNN, CDR2 SYGVQD (reference sequence). This CDR3 contains 16 residues. This CDR3 is CASSEATGGSTDTQYF. CDR3 coding DNA: TGCGCCAGCAGTGAGGCAACAGGGGGTAGCACAGATACGCAGTATTTT.

The genes are TRBV2 and TRBJ1-4; possible D gene TRBD1, 6 bases. Germline V CDR1 and CDR2: SNHLY, FYNNEI. Trimming stripped 4 bases from V and 6 bases from J, with 12 bases between. This CDR3 is 14 amino acids long. CDR3 sequence: CASSGDRRYEKLFF. The CDR3 nucleotides read TGTGCCAGCAGTGGTGACAGGCGCTATGAAAAACTGTTTTTT.

Details on this clone: This specimen includes other DNA sequences encoding the same CDR3. The rearrangement uses TRBV19 and TRBJ2-6; TRBD1 is a possible D gene (5 bases). Trimming took 2 bases from V and 1 from J, leaving 6 bases between them. The germline V gene has CDR1 LNHDA and CDR2 SQIVND (reference sequence). The CDR3 has 15 residues. The CDR3 loop is CASSIQGSGANVLTF. In DNA, the CDR3 is TGTGCCAGTAGTATACAGGGTTCTGGGGCCAACGTCCTGACTTTC. The whole variable domain, remainder taken from reference TRBV19 and TRBJ2-6, is DGGITQSPKYLFRKEGQNVTLSCEQNLNHDAMYWYRQDPGQGLRLIYYSQIVNDFQKGDIAEGYSVSREKKESFPLTVTSAQKNPTAFYLCASSIQGSGANVLTFGAGSRLTVL.

The chain uses TRBV20-1 and TRBJ2-5, with D possibly being TRBD1 (6 bases). V dropped 7 bases and J dropped 2 bases, with 8 bases sitting between them. This CDR3 comprises 11 residues. Germline lookup yields CDR1 DFQATT and CDR2 SNEGSKA (reference sequence). The chain's CDR3 is CSGGTQETQYF. CDR3 in DNA: TGCAGTGGAGGGACACAAGAGACCCAGTACTTC.

This chain joins TRBV7-8 and TRBJ2-1; maybe TRBD2 (6 bases). This CDR3 spans 16 amino acids. The germline V and J ends were trimmed by 1 base and 5 bases, with 15 bases remaining between them. The germline CDR1 and CDR2 sequences are SGHVS and FQNEAQ. The CDR3 nucleotides are TGTGCCAGCAGCTTAGACCCCGGGACTCTTCACAATGAGCAGTTCTTC. It specifies CASSLDPGTLHNEQFF.

The chain has TRBV28 and TRBJ1-1; 8 bases match TRBD1. V lost 6 bases and J lost 1; bases outside the gene matches: 4. CDR3 size: 14 residues. Germline V gene sequence: CDR1 MDHEN, CDR2 SYDVKM. CDR3 protein: CASSPGQGNTEAFF. The CDR3 DNA is TGTGCCAGCAGCCCTGGACAGGGGAACACTGAAGCTTTCTTT. The full variable domain, its missing parts supplied by reference TRBV28 and TRBJ1-1, is DVKVTQSSRYLVKRTGEKVFLECVQDMDHENMFWYRQDPGLGLRLIYFSYDVKMKEKGDIPEGYSVSREKKERFSLILESASTNQTSMYLCASSPGQGNTEAFFGQGTRLTVV.

The chain uses TRBV9 and TRBJ2-3; D unclear. Germline lookup yields CDR1 SGDLS and CDR2 YYNGEE. The V end was cut by 4 bases, the J end by 0 bases, with 6 bases between. This CDR3 region has 13 residues. The CDR3 DNA reads as TGTGCCAGCAGCCCTTTGAGCACAGATACGCAGTATTTT. Its protein is CASSPLSTDTQYF.

This chain uses TRBV12-3 or TRBV12-4 with TRBJ1-2; 8 positions match TRBD1. The CDR3 totals 13 residues. With 5 bases clipped from V and 5 bases from J, the junction kept 4 bases outside the gene matches. CDR3 nucleotides: TGTGCCAGCAGTGGCGACAGGGGATATGGCTACACCTTC. Translated: CASSGDRGYGYTF.

On this clone: One end of the junction fails to match germline, which may point to a read error. The V call is TRBV6-5, the J call TRBJ1-1, with D possibly TRBD1 on 5 matching bases. CDR1 and CDR2 from the germline V gene are MNHEY and SVGAGI. CDR3 size: 15 residues. Here the CDR3 DNA reads TGTGCCAGCACTTACTCTACAGGCGGTGGTACTGAAGCTTTCTTT. Translated: CASTYSTGGGTEAFF.